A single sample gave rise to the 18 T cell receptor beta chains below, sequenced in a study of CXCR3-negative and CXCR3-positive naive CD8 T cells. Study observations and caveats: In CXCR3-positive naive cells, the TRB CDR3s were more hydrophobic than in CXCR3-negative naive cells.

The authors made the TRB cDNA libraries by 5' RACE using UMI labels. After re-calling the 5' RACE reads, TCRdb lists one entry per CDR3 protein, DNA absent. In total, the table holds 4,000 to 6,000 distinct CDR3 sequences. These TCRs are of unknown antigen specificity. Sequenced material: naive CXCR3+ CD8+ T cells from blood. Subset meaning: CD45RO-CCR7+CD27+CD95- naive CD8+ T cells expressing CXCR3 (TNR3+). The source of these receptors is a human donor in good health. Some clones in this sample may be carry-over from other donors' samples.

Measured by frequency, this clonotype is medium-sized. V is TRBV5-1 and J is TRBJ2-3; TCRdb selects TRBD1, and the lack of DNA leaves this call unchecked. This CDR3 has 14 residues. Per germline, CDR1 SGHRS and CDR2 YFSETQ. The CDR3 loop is CASSLPRGADTQYF.

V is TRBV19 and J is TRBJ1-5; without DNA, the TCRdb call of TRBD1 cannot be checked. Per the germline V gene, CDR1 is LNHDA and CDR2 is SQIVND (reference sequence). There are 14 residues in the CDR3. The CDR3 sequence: CASSIPLGNQPQHF.

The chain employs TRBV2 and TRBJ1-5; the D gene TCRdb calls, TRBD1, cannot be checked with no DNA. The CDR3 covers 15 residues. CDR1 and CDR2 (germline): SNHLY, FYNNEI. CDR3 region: CASSTGTGPLKPQHF.

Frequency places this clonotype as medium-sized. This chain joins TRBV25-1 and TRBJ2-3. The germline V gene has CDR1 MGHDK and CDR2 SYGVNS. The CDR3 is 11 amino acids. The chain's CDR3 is CASGVVDTQYF.

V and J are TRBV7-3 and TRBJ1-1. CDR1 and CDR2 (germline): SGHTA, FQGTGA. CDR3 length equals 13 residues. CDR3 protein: CASSLTGNTEAFF.

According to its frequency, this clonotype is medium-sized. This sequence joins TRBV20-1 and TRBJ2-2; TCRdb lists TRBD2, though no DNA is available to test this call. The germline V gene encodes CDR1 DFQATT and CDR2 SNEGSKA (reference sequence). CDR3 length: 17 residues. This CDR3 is CSARDPGAEPTTGELFF.

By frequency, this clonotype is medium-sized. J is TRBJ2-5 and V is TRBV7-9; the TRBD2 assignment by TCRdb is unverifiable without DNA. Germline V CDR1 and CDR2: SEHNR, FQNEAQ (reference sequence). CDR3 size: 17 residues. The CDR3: CASSTTSFLDPGETQYF. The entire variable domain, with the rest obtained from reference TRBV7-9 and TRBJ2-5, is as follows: DTGVSQNPRHKITKRGQNVTFRCDPISEHNRLYWYRQTLGQGPEFLTYFQNEAQLEKSRLLSDRFSAERPKGSFSTLEIQRTEQGDSAMYLCASSTTSFLDPGETQYFGPGTRLLVL.

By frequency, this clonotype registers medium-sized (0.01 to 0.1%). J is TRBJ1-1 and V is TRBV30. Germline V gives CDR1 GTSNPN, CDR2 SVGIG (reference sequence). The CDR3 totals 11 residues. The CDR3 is CAWKEIGEAFF.

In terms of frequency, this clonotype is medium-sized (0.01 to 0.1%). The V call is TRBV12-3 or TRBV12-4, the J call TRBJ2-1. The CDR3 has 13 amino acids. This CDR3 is CASSLRAEDEQFF.

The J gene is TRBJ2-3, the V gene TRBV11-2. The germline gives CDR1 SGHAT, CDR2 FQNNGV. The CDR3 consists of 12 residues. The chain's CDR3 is CASSSLGDTQYF.

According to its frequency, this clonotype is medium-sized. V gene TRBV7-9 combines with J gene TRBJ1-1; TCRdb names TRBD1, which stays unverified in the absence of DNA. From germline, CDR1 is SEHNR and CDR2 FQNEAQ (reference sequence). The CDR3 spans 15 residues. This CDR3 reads CASLKWQGNPTEAFF.

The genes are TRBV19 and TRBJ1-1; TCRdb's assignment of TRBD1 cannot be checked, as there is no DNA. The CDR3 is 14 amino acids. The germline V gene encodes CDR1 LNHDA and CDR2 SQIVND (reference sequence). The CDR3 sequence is CASTQIPLNTEAFF.

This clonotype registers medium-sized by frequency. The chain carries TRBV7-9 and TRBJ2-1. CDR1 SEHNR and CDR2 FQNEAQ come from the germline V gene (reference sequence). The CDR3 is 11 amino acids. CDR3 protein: CASSADGRQFF. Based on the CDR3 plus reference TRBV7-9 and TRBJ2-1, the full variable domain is DTGVSQNPRHKITKRGQNVTFRCDPISEHNRLYWYRQTLGQGPEFLTYFQNEAQLEKSRLLSDRFSAERPKGSFSTLEIQRTEQGDSAMYLCASSADGRQFFGPGTRLTVL.

The CDR3 sequence is CASSWAYNEQFF. The gene calls are TRBV7-9 and TRBJ2-1. The CDR3 sequence is 12 residues long. The germline V gene encodes CDR1 SEHNR and CDR2 FQNEAQ (reference sequence).

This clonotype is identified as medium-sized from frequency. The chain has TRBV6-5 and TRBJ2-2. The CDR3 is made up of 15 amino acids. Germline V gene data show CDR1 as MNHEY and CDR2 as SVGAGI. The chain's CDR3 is CASSYPEEGAGELFF.

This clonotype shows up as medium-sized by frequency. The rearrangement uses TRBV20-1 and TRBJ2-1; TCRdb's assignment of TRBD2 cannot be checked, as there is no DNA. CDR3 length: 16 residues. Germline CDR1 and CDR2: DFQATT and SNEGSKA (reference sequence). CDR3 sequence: CSANAGLAGLMSEQFF.

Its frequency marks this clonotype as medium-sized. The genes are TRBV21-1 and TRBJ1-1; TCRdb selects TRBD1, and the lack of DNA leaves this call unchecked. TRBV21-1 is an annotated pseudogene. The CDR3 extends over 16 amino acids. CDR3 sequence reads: CASSKERLSPDTEAFF.

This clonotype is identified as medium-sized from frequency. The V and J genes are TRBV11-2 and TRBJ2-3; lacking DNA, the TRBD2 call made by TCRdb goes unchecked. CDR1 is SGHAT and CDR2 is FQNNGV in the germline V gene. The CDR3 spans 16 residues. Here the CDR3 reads CASSPKTSGRGNTQYF.